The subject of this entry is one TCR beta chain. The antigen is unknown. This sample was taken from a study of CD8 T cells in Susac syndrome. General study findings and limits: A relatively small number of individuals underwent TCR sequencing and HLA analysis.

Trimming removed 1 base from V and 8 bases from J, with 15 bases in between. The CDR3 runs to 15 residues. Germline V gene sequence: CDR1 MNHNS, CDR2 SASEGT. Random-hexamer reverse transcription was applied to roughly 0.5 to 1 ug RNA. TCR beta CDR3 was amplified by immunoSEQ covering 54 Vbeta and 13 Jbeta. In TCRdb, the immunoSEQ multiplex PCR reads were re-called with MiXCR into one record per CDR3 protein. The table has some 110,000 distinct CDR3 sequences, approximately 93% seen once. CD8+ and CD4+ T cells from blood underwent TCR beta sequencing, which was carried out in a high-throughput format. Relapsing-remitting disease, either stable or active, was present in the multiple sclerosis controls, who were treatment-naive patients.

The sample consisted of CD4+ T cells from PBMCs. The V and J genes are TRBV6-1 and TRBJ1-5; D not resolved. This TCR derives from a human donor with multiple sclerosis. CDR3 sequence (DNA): TGTGCCAGCAGTGAAGAAGGGAGCTGGCCTAAGCCCCAGCATTTT. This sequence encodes CASSEEGSWPKPQHF.